Detailed here is one TCR beta chain. Its antigen is not known. The CDR3 spans 15 residues. Germline V CDR1 and CDR2: MGHDK, SYGVNS. Trimming took 5 bases from V and 6 from J, leaving 17 bases between them. The cDNA 3' end received a ligated oligonucleotide with a UMI. The first PCR ran around 4 cycles with an equimolar RC1.1 and RC1.2 beta primer mix. TCRdb re-called the UMI-ligation and nested PCR reads with MiXCR, one entry per CDR3 protein. This sample has approximately 46,000 distinct CDR3 sequences, with 11% found just once. This sample is part of a study of quantifying T cell responses using KT2 cells. Study-wide background: RNA was reverse transcribed with TCR alpha and beta constant-region primers. Findings of the study overall: Even the lowest spike-in, about one KT2 cell per 100,000 PBMC, yielded detectable KT2 sequences. KT2 sequence counts showed saturation when very many KT2 cells were spiked in.

Fixed numbers of PBMC received varying amounts of KT2 cells. The TCR originated in a human donor. The rearrangement links TRBV25-1 to TRBJ1-5; D gene uncertain. Input material: PBMCs spiked with cells of the T cell clone KT2. This CDR3 is CASSPERPSSQPQHF. CDR3 nucleotide sequence: TGTGCCAGCAGTCCCGAGAGGCCGAGTAGTCAGCCCCAGCATTTT.